The next 27 T cell receptor beta chains were all read from a single sample in a study of blood T cells in healthy people across ages. PCR was performed a second time for about 7 to 12 cycles using a sample-barcoded 5' primer and a J-beta primer mix. TCRdb re-derived calls from the 5' RACE reads in MiXCR, one entry per CDR3 protein. The sample includes about 1,800,000 distinct CDR3 sequences, 28% of them seen just once. Sequenced: blood. The receptors derive from a woman aged 25 to 45 in good health.

This clonotype was detected ten times or more. This chain connects TRBV5-1 to TRBJ1-2; D ambiguous. V was shortened by 0 bases and J by 1 base, with 10 bases between the two germline ends. The CDR3 loop spans 15 amino acids. Per the germline V gene, CDR1 is SGHRS and CDR2 is YFSETQ. The DNA of the CDR3 is TGCGCCAGCAGCTTGGCGCTAGGCAGTAACTATGGCTACACCTTC. Translated: CASSLALGSNYGYTF. Looking up the rest from reference TRBV5-1 and TRBJ1-2 gives the full variable domain: KAGVTQTPRYLIKTRGQQVTLSCSPISGHRSVSWYQQTPGQGLQFLFEYFSETQRNKGNFPGRFSGRQFSNSRSEMNVSTLELGDSALYLCASSLALGSNYGYTFGSGTRLTVV.

CDR3 sequence reads: CASSLGTGIEAFF. In DNA form, the CDR3 reads TGTGCCAGCAGCTTGGGGACAGGGATTGAAGCTTTCTTT. The rearrangement joins TRBV5-6 to TRBJ1-1; 8 nucleotides match TRBD1. The CDR3 extends over 13 amino acids. Germline loops: CDR1 SGHDT, CDR2 YYEEEE. V was pared by 0 bases and J by 7 bases, with 2 bases of the junction left unmatched.

In this sample, this clonotype turned up many times. The V and J genes are TRBV4-2 and TRBJ2-3; a weak D match, TRBD2 (5 bases). The CDR3 spans 16 residues. Looked up from germline, CDR1 is LGHNA and CDR2 is YNFKEQ. V was pared by 0 bases and J by 2 bases, with 12 bases between. The CDR3 reads CASSQEGPGTTDTQYF. The CDR3 DNA reads as TGTGCCAGCAGCCAAGAAGGGCCGGGAACCACAGATACGCAGTATTTT.

The chain combines TRBV20-1 with TRBJ2-3; D perhaps matches TRBD1 (7 bases). Germline V CDR1 and CDR2: DFQATT, SNEGSKA (reference sequence). Trimming took 6 bases from V and 7 from J, leaving 17 bases between them. This CDR3 is built from 13 residues. CDR3 residues: CSAPDREVNTQYF. For the CDR3, the DNA is TGCAGTGCCCCCGACAGGGAGGTGAATACGCAGTATTTT.

In this sample, this clonotype turned up a few times. The chain links TRBV6-7 to TRBJ1-5; TRBD1 is a possible D gene (6 bases). TRBV6-7 is annotated as an ORF whose role is uncertain. CDR3 length equals 15 residues. The V end was cut by 2 bases, the J end by 5 bases, with 13 bases between. For the CDR3, the DNA is TGTGCCAGCAGTTACGTACAGGGTACGGATCAGCCCCAGCATTTT. Translated: CASSYVQGTDQPQHF.

In this sample, this clonotype turned up many times. The chain employs TRBV12-3 or TRBV12-4 and TRBJ2-1, with D perhaps matching TRBD1 or TRBD2 (5 bases each). V lost 1 base to trimming and J lost 7 bases, with 11 bases between them. The CDR3 covers 14 residues. This chain's CDR3 is CASSLESGGNEQFF. In DNA form, the CDR3 reads TGTGCCAGCAGTTTAGAGTCTGGGGGAAATGAGCAGTTCTTC.

This clonotype was found many times. The chain is built from TRBV7-2 and TRBJ2-1; 8 positions match TRBD1. Germline assignment: CDR1 SGHTA and CDR2 FQGNSA. The junction had 2 bases not matched to a gene; V was cut back by 4 bases and J by 9 bases. The CDR3 consists of 12 residues. The CDR3 reads CASSWQGAEQFF. Here the CDR3 DNA reads TGTGCCAGCAGCTGGCAGGGGGCTGAGCAGTTCTTC. The full variable domain, rest sourced from reference TRBV7-2 and TRBJ2-1, is GAGVSQSPSNKVTEKGKDVELRCDPISGHTALYWYRQSLGQGLEFLIYFQGNSAPDKSGLPSDRFSAERTGGSVSTLTIQRTQQEDSAVYLCASSWQGAEQFFGPGTRLTVL.

This clonotype was seen a few times. This chain joins TRBV11-2 and TRBJ1-2; 10 bases line up with TRBD1. V was pared by 5 bases and J by 4 bases, with 7 bases of the junction left unmatched. The length of the CDR3 is 15 residues. Germline CDR1 reads SGHAT; CDR2 reads FQNNGV. CDR3 in amino acids: CASSGRDRGAYGYTF. Here the CDR3 DNA reads TGTGCCAGCAGCGGCCGGGACAGGGGTGCCTATGGCTACACCTTC.

In this sample, this clonotype turned up a few times. Here the CDR3 DNA reads TGTGCCAGCAGTACCGACAGGGGAAAAGGCACAGATACGCAGTATTTT. This translates into CASSTDRGKGTDTQYF. The gene calls are TRBV12-3 or TRBV12-4 and TRBJ2-3; TRBD1 matches 8 bases. The CDR3 length is 16 residues. Trimming removed 5 bases from V and 1 base from J; junction bases left unmatched: 8.

The J gene is TRBJ2-1, the V gene TRBV11-2, with 10 bases matching TRBD1. Germline V gene data show CDR1 as SGHAT and CDR2 as FQNNGV. The CDR3 is 16 residues long. V trimming: 5 bases; J trimming: 7 bases; junction bases outside the gene matches: 11. The CDR3 nucleotides read TGTGCCAGCAGCGCCTCCGGGACAGGGGCGATGAATGAGCAGTTCTTC. This gives the protein CASSASGTGAMNEQFF.

This clonotype turned up a few times. The chain couples TRBV10-3 to TRBJ1-1; 11 bases align to TRBD1. CDR3 length equals 15 residues. Germline loops: CDR1 ENHRY, CDR2 SYGVKD. J was trimmed by 5 bases and V by 6 bases; bases with no gene match: 8. This chain's CDR3 is CAISYGTGGGTEAFF. The CDR3 nucleotides are TGTGCCATCAGCTATGGGACAGGGGGAGGGACTGAAGCTTTCTTT.

CDR3 loop: CASSLSPTGTATEAFF. The DNA of the CDR3 is TGTGCCAGCAGTTTATCCCCCACCGGGACCGCCACTGAAGCTTTCTTT. The J gene is TRBJ1-1, the V gene TRBV28; TRBD1 is a possible D gene (5 bases). Germline lookup yields CDR1 MDHEN and CDR2 SYDVKM. The CDR3 contains 16 residues. V lost 1 base and J 4 bases, leaving 16 bases between the germline ends.

This chain uses TRBV20-1 with TRBJ1-5; 7 bases line up with TRBD1. CDR1 and CDR2 from the germline V gene are DFQATT and SNEGSKA (reference sequence). With V trimmed by 3 bases and J by 2 bases, 7 bases remained unmatched. The CDR3 contains 15 residues. CDR3 coding DNA: TGCAGTGCTAGGGGGACAGAATACGGCAATCAGCCCCAGCATTTT. This sequence encodes CSARGTEYGNQPQHF.

This chain links TRBV6-6 with TRBJ2-5; TRBD2 might be the D (5 bases). Trimming left V 5 bases short and J 4 bases short, with 17 bases between. CDR1 and CDR2 (germline): MNHNY, SVGAGI (reference sequence). The length of the CDR3 is 15 residues. Here the CDR3 reads CASSHTFSARETQYF. CDR3 DNA: TGTGCCAGCAGTCATACCTTTAGCGCAAGAGAGACCCAGTACTTC.

This sequence joins TRBV25-1 and TRBJ2-3; 9 bases fit TRBD2. Germline CDR1 and CDR2: MGHDK and SYGVNS. Trimming at V came to 2 bases and at J to 0 bases, leaving 3 bases not matched to a gene. The CDR3 sequence is 16 residues long. The DNA of the CDR3 is TGTGCCAGCAGTGAACAAACTAGCGGGAGCACAGATACGCAGTATTTT. Its protein product is CASSEQTSGSTDTQYF. The whole variable domain, remainder taken from reference TRBV25-1 and TRBJ2-3, is EADIYQTPRYLVIGTGKKITLECSQTMGHDKMYWYQQDPGMELHLIHYSYGVNSTEKGDLSSESTVSRIRTEHFPLTLESARPSHTSQYLCASSEQTSGSTDTQYFGPGTRLTVL.

The chain combines TRBV6-2 or TRBV6-3 with TRBJ2-7; the D gene is possibly TRBD2 (6 bases). Germline CDR1 is MNHEY and CDR2 is SVGEGT. CDR3 length equals 12 residues. The V end lost 10 bases, the J end lost 3 bases, and 13 bases lay between the germline ends. In DNA form, the CDR3 reads TGTGCCAAGGGACTCGAGAACTACGAGCAGTACTTC. Translation: CAKGLENYEQYF.

This clonotype was recorded a few times. An end of the junction does not agree with germline; a read error may underlie this. This rearrangement joins TRBV6-5 to TRBJ2-1; D may match TRBD1 or TRBD2 (5 bases each). This CDR3 region has 13 residues. Germline V gene lookup returns CDR1 MNHEY and CDR2 SVGAGI. In nucleotides, the CDR3 is TGTGCCGGCAGACAAAACGGGGCTGGTGAGCAGTTCTTC. Its protein is CAGRQNGAGEQFF.

About this clonotype: This may arise from a read error, as a much more abundant clone is one base away. The gene calls are TRBV4-3 and TRBJ2-7; 7 bases fit TRBD2. CDR1 and CDR2 from the germline V gene are LGHNA and YSLEER. This CDR3 has 15 residues. CDR3 sequence: CASSHESGDSYEQCF. The CDR3 DNA follows: TGCGCCAGCAGCCACGAAAGCGGGGACTCCTACGAGCAGTGCTTC.

The V gene is TRBV13, the J gene TRBJ2-1, with D hard to call. V lost 7 bases to trimming and J lost 9 bases, with 13 bases between them. The CDR3 length is 12 residues. CDR1 is PRHDT, CDR2 FYEKMQ, per germline (reference sequence). CDR3: CASTTLVGEQFF. For the CDR3, the DNA is TGTGCCAGCACGACGTTAGTGGGTGAGCAGTTCTTC.

CDR3 protein: CSAAGQGPGYTF. CDR3 DNA sequence: TGCAGTGCGGCGGGACAGGGGCCTGGCTACACCTTC. The chain links TRBV20-1 to TRBJ1-2; 10 bases fit TRBD1. Germline V gives CDR1 DFQATT, CDR2 SNEGSKA (reference sequence). CDR3 size: 12 residues. With V trimmed by 6 bases and J by 7 bases, 5 bases remained unmatched.

The rearrangement joins TRBV15 to TRBJ2-3; a weak D match, TRBD1 (6 bases). Germline V gives CDR1 LNHNV, CDR2 YYDKDF (reference sequence). The CDR3 sequence is 17 residues long. Trimming took 5 bases from V and 5 from J, leaving 23 bases between them. CDR3 loop: CATSLPRGRGIRDTQYF. The CDR3 DNA sequence: TGTGCCACCAGCCTCCCAAGGGGCAGGGGCATTAGAGATACGCAGTATTTT.

This clonotype was seen many times. This chain links TRBV7-2 with TRBJ2-7; 12 bases fit TRBD2. The trim removed 1 base at V and 6 bases at J, leaving 13 bases unmatched. Germline V CDR1 and CDR2: SGHTA, FQGNSA. CDR3 length: 18 residues. The CDR3 region has the DNA TGTGCCAGCAGCTTAGGACTAGCGGGAGCAAAGGGGTTAGCCGAGCAGTACTTC. Translation gives CASSLGLAGAKGLAEQYF.

This clonotype has more than one count but fewer than ten. This chain uses TRBV9 with TRBJ2-7; 9 positions match TRBD1. The CDR3 is 15 amino acids. Germline V lookup: CDR1 SGDLS, CDR2 YYNGEE. Trimming took 3 bases from V and 5 from J; bases not matched to a gene: 9. CDR3: CASSGDGTGRDEQYF. The CDR3 DNA follows: TGTGCCAGCAGCGGGGACGGGACAGGGAGGGACGAGCAGTACTTC.

The CDR3 region has the DNA TGTGCCAGCTCACTGTTTGGGCAGCAGTTCTTC. Translating gives CASSLFGQQFF. This chain uses TRBV18 with TRBJ2-1; no clear D. Germline-derived CDR1 and CDR2 are KGHSH and LQKENI. There are 11 residues in the CDR3. V was pared by 4 bases and J by 11 bases, with 9 bases between.

Comments on this clonotype: A junction end diverges from the germline sequence, so it may reflect a read error. The rearrangement links TRBV14 to TRBJ1-1; D is uncertain. CDR1 and CDR2 (germline): SGHDN, FVKESK. CDR3 length: 13 residues. The CDR3 here is CTSSQVSNTEAFF. The CDR3 DNA is TGTACCAGCAGCCAAGTTTCCAACACTGAAGCTTTCTTT.

The chain has TRBV12-3 or TRBV12-4 and TRBJ2-2; D unresolved. V lost 7 bases, J lost 5 bases, and 11 bases lay in between. The CDR3 contains 13 residues. This CDR3 is CASKYGRTGELFF. The CDR3 DNA follows: TGTGCCAGCAAGTACGGCAGGACCGGGGAGCTGTTTTTT.

The rearrangement joins TRBV2 to TRBJ1-3; 7 nucleotides match TRBD1. Germline loops: CDR1 SNHLY, CDR2 FYNNEI. V trimming: 3 bases; J trimming: 2 bases; junction bases outside the gene matches: 7. The CDR3 has 16 amino acids. The CDR3: CASSDLGQNTGNTIYF. The CDR3, as DNA: TGTGCCAGCAGTGACCTGGGACAGAATACTGGAAACACCATATATTTT.